Shown below are 29 T cell receptor beta chains from a single sample sequenced in a study of shared clonotypes between healthy human individuals. Only in-frame clones appear in the TCRdb table, and some are missing; sequencing was by immunoSEQ multiplex PCR. Of 450,000 or so clones listed, roughly 80% are singletons. The sequenced material came from PBMCs. These TCRs come from a woman between 35 and 50 years old in good health. Some clones in this sample may be carry-over from other donors' samples.

This rearrangement joins TRBV28 to TRBJ1-2; TRBD1 matches at 7 bases. V shed 2 bases, J shed 0 bases, and the junction held 3 bases outside the gene matches. The CDR3 is 15 amino acids. Germline V gene lookup returns CDR1 MDHEN and CDR2 SYDVKM. DNA for the CDR3: TGTGCCAGCAGTTTAAGCAGGGGGACTAACTATGGCTACACCTTC. Protein product: CASSLSRGTNYGYTF.

In this sample, this clone turned up once. This chain links TRBV5-1 with TRBJ2-5; D is undetermined. The CDR3 has 12 amino acids. V was clipped by 1 base and J by 0 bases, with 1 base between them. CDR1 is SGHRS, CDR2 YFSETQ, per germline. The CDR3 region has the DNA TGCGCCAGCAGCTTGAACCAAGAGACCCAGTACTTC. This sequence encodes CASSLNQETQYF.

There are a few counts of this clone. The CDR3 DNA sequence: TGTGCCAGCAGCTTGGGCGGAATCACTAGATCTGAGCAGTTCTTC. Translated: CASSLGGITRSEQFF. This sequence joins TRBV5-4 and TRBJ2-1; TRBD2 is a possible D gene (5 bases). Trimming removed 0 bases from V and 9 bases from J, with 16 bases in between. CDR1 is SGHNT and CDR2 is YYREEE in the germline V gene (reference sequence). There are 15 residues in the CDR3.

This clone was detected a few times. V is TRBV18 and J is TRBJ2-5, with 8 nucleotides matching TRBD2. Germline V lookup: CDR1 KGHSH, CDR2 LQKENI. The CDR3 is made up of 15 amino acids. J lost 2 bases, V lost 6 bases, and 8 bases had no gene match. CDR3 amino acids: CASSRLLADQETQYF. The CDR3 nucleotides are TGTGCCAGCTCCCGCCTACTAGCGGATCAAGAGACCCAGTACTTC.

This clone has only a few counts. V usage is TRBV10-2 and J usage is TRBJ2-2, with a weak D call TRBD1 (6 bases). Looked up from germline, CDR1 is WSHSY and CDR2 is SAAADI. This CDR3 comprises 14 residues. Trimming took 7 bases from V and 2 from J, leaving 11 bases between them. CDR3 residues: CASKWDTNTGELFF. In DNA form, the CDR3 reads TGCGCCAGCAAGTGGGACACCAACACCGGGGAGCTGTTTTTT.

As regards this clone: At one end, the junction sequence differs from germline, possibly due to a read error. The chain has TRBV30 and TRBJ1-5; 7 positions agree with TRBD1. The CDR3 contains 14 residues. Germline CDR1 is GTSNPN and CDR2 is SVGIG (reference sequence). CDR3 DNA sequence: TGTGCCCGGAGTGTGACAGGGTCTTACCAGCCCCAGCATTTT. This codes for CARSVTGSYQPQHF.

The chain has TRBV9 and TRBJ2-3; D not certain. The CDR3 extends over 13 amino acids. With 3 bases removed from V and 0 bases from J, the gap between germline ends came to 5 bases. Looked up from germline, CDR1 is SGDLS and CDR2 is YYNGEE. CDR3 loop: CASSALSTDTQYF. The CDR3 coding sequence is TGTGCCAGCAGCGCCCTTAGCACAGATACGCAGTATTTT.

The rearrangement uses TRBV10-3 and TRBJ2-5, with 7 bases matching TRBD2. Trimming at V came to 5 bases and at J to 4 bases, leaving 7 bases not matched to a gene. Per germline, CDR1 ENHRY and CDR2 SYGVKD. This CDR3 has 14 amino acids. The CDR3 DNA follows: TGTGCCATCAGTCCCGGGACGGGGGGAGAGACCCAGTACTTC. Its protein is CAISPGTGGETQYF.

The chain employs TRBV27 and TRBJ1-2; D is unclear. Germline-derived CDR1 and CDR2 are MNHEY and SMNVEV (reference sequence). V was trimmed by 4 bases and J by 2 bases, leaving 14 bases between them. The CDR3 length is 15 residues. CDR3 in DNA: TGTGCCAGCAGTTGGAACTTCCAGGCGAACTATGGCTACACCTTC. The encoded protein is CASSWNFQANYGYTF.

The rearrangement joins TRBV2 to TRBJ2-2; TRBD1 is a possible D gene (6 bases). Germline CDR1 and CDR2: SNHLY and FYNNEI. The CDR3 contains 13 residues. V lost 8 bases and J 2 bases, leaving 9 bases between the germline ends. This CDR3 is CASRQENTGELFF. The DNA of the CDR3 is TGTGCCAGCCGACAGGAAAACACCGGGGAGCTGTTTTTT.

The V gene is TRBV29-1, the J gene TRBJ1-1, with D possibly being TRBD1 (5 bases). This CDR3 spans 15 amino acids. V was cut by 3 bases and J by 0 bases, with 14 bases left in between. Per germline, CDR1 SQVTM and CDR2 ANQGSEA. As DNA, the CDR3 is TGCAGCGTTGATGCGTCCGGGACCCTGAACACTGAAGCTTTCTTT. It encodes CSVDASGTLNTEAFF.

V gene TRBV18 combines with J gene TRBJ2-1, with no clear D. The CDR3 length is 12 residues. The germline V gene has CDR1 KGHSH and CDR2 LQKENI. V shed 2 bases and J shed 5 bases, with 4 bases lying between them. This CDR3 reads CASSPLDNEQFF. In DNA form, the CDR3 reads TGTGCCAGCTCACCATTGGACAATGAGCAGTTCTTC.

In this sample, this clone turned up once. The CDR3 loop reads CAIRGLAGGPTSSHNEQFF. As DNA, the CDR3 is TGTGCCATCAGGGGACTAGCGGGAGGGCCCACCTCCTCTCACAATGAGCAGTTCTTC. V is TRBV10-3 and J is TRBJ2-1; 16 bases agree with TRBD2. The germline V gene has CDR1 ENHRY and CDR2 SYGVKD. Trimming removed 6 bases from V and 5 bases from J; junction bases left unmatched: 13. The CDR3 runs to 19 residues.

The sample holds a few counts of this clone. The chain is built from TRBV7-9 and TRBJ2-7; D gene unclear. The CDR3 extends over 11 amino acids. V was cut by 5 bases and J by 5 bases, with 7 bases left in between. The V gene's germline CDR1 is SEHNR and CDR2 FQNEAQ (reference sequence). The CDR3 spells CASSPYDEQYF. CDR3 DNA sequence: TGTGCCAGCAGCCCCTACGACGAGCAGTACTTC. The full variable domain, with the rest looked up from reference TRBV7-9 and TRBJ2-7, is DTGVSQNPRHKITKRGQNVTFRCDPISEHNRLYWYRQTLGQGPEFLTYFQNEAQLEKSRLLSDRFSAERPKGSFSTLEIQRTEQGDSAMYLCASSPYDEQYFGPGTRLTVT.

This clone showed up just a few times. The J gene is TRBJ2-1, the V gene TRBV18, with a weak D call TRBD2 (6 bases). The CDR3 is 16 residues long. Germline V CDR1 and CDR2: KGHSH, LQKENI. The V end was cut by 1 base, the J end by 2 bases, with 12 bases between. CDR3 bases: TGTGCCAGCTCACCACGGGGTAGCGGAGCCTACAATGAGCAGTTCTTC. Amino acid sequence: CASSPRGSGAYNEQFF.

V is TRBV4-3 and J is TRBJ1-1; 8 positions agree with TRBD1. Germline assignment: CDR1 LGHNA and CDR2 YSLEER. V was pared by 5 bases and J by 1 base, with 3 bases of the junction left unmatched. This CDR3 contains 14 residues. CDR3: CASSYDRGNTEAFF. CDR3 coding DNA: TGCGCCAGCAGCTACGACAGGGGGAACACTGAAGCTTTCTTT.

This clone was detected a few times. The rearrangement links TRBV19 to TRBJ2-3, with 11 positions matching TRBD2. Germline CDR1 and CDR2: LNHDA and SQIVND (reference sequence). This CDR3 contains 15 residues. Trimming removed 10 bases from V and 0 bases from J; junction bases left unmatched: 6. In DNA form, the CDR3 reads TGTGCCACCTCGGGACTAGCGGCTAGCACAGATACGCAGTATTTT. This gives the protein CATSGLAASTDTQYF. The full variable domain, rest sourced from reference TRBV19 and TRBJ2-3, is DGGITQSPKYLFRKEGQNVTLSCEQNLNHDAMYWYRQDPGQGLRLIYYSQIVNDFQKGDIAEGYSVSREKKESFPLTVTSAQKNPTAFYLCATSGLAASTDTQYFGPGTRLTVL.

The genes are TRBV9 and TRBJ2-6; D possibly corresponds to TRBD2 (6 bases). Germline CDR1 SGDLS, CDR2 YYNGEE. Trimming shortened V by 4 bases and J by 4 bases, and 15 bases separated the two germline ends. This CDR3 has 16 residues. The CDR3 DNA reads TGTGCCAGCAGCCCCCCCCTAGCGACCGGGGCCAACGTCCTGACTTTC. Its translation: CASSPPLATGANVLTF.

The chain uses TRBV10-2 and TRBJ1-4, with 7 bases matching TRBD1. The V segment lost 3 bases and the J segment 7 bases; nucleotides outside the gene matches: 5. The CDR3 runs to 14 residues. The germline V gene has CDR1 WSHSY and CDR2 SAAADI. CDR3 coding DNA: TGCGCCAGCAGTGACCGACAGGGAGGTGAAAAACTGTTTTTT. Protein sequence: CASSDRQGGEKLFF.

The J gene is TRBJ2-7, the V gene TRBV5-1; a possible D gene is TRBD2 (6 bases). CDR1 and CDR2 (germline): SGHRS, YFSETQ. Trimming left V 0 bases short and J 5 bases short, with 12 bases between. The CDR3 length is 14 residues. In nucleotides, the CDR3 is TGCGCCAGCAGCTTGGCCTCGGGGGATGACGAGCAGTACTTC. Its protein is CASSLASGDDEQYF. The complete variable domain, with remaining parts taken from reference TRBV5-1 and TRBJ2-7, reads KAGVTQTPRYLIKTRGQQVTLSCSPISGHRSVSWYQQTPGQGLQFLFEYFSETQRNKGNFPGRFSGRQFSNSRSEMNVSTLELGDSALYLCASSLASGDDEQYFGPGTRLTVT.

This clone was picked up many times. The genes are TRBV28 and TRBJ2-3; maybe TRBD2 (6 bases). Looked up from germline, CDR1 is MDHEN and CDR2 is SYDVKM. The V and J ends lost 2 bases and 1 base respectively, with 16 bases between them. The CDR3 extends over 17 amino acids. The DNA of the CDR3 is TGTGCCAGCAGTTTACCGAATGGGGGGTGGGGCACAGATACGCAGTATTTT. Protein: CASSLPNGGWGTDTQYF.

This chain links TRBV7-2 with TRBJ2-1, with D hard to call. V was pared by 4 bases and J by 4 bases, with 8 bases between. CDR3 length: 13 residues. Germline loops: CDR1 SGHTA, CDR2 FQGNSA. The CDR3: CASSYDSYNEQFF. The CDR3 DNA reads as TGTGCCAGCAGCTACGACTCGTACAATGAGCAGTTCTTC.

This clone was seen only once. V gene TRBV7-2 combines with J gene TRBJ2-7; D tentatively fits TRBD1 or TRBD2 (5 bases each). CDR3 length: 15 amino acids. V was shortened by 2 bases and J by 6 bases, with 17 bases between the two germline ends. Germline V gene sequence: CDR1 SGHTA, CDR2 FQGNSA. DNA of the CDR3: TGTGCCAGCAGCTTATTCGGGACCAAGGGTACCGAGCAGTACTTC. Translated: CASSLFGTKGTEQYF.

This chain uses TRBV5-1 with TRBJ1-3; 8 nucleotides agree with TRBD1. This CDR3 is built from 15 residues. V lost 4 bases to trimming and J lost 2 bases; unmatched junction nucleotides: 5. Germline lookup yields CDR1 SGHRS and CDR2 YFSETQ. In DNA, the CDR3 is TGCGCCAGCAGCCAACAGGGGGGTACTGGAAACACCATATATTTT. It translates to CASSQQGGTGNTIYF.

The chain has TRBV15 and TRBJ2-1; no reliable D call. Germline V gene sequence: CDR1 LNHNV, CDR2 YYDKDF (reference sequence). The CDR3 totals 12 residues. Trimming cost V 4 bases and J 4 bases, with 5 bases left between them. CDR3 coding DNA: TGTGCCACCAGCACAGGTTACAATGAGCAGTTCTTC. It codes for CATSTGYNEQFF.

This clone was recorded once. The chain has TRBV27 and TRBJ1-4; 10 positions match TRBD1. CDR3 length: 15 amino acids. V trimming: 5 bases; J trimming: 8 bases; junction bases outside the gene matches: 8. Per the germline V gene, CDR1 is MNHEY and CDR2 is SMNVEV (reference sequence). Here the CDR3 DNA reads TGTGCCAGCAGTCTGAGACAGGGGGCGGGGGAAAAACTGTTTTTT. Amino acids: CASSLRQGAGEKLFF.

This sequence joins TRBV7-3 and TRBJ2-5; no clear D gene. The V end was cut by 3 bases, the J end by 5 bases, with 16 bases between. The CDR3 runs to 15 residues. Germline assignment: CDR1 SGHTA and CDR2 FQGTGA. CDR3 region: CASSLTGISWETQYF. For the CDR3, the DNA is TGTGCCAGCAGCTTGACGGGCATCTCGTGGGAGACCCAGTACTTC.

This clone has more than one count but fewer than ten. The chain is built from TRBV9 and TRBJ2-7; 9 positions match TRBD2. V was clipped by 0 bases and J by 0 bases; unmatched bases: 4. Germline assignment: CDR1 SGDLS and CDR2 YYNGEE. The CDR3 is 16 residues long. In DNA form, the CDR3 reads TGTGCCAGCAGCGTAGACCTAGCGGGACCCTCCTACGAGCAGTACTTC. This codes for CASSVDLAGPSYEQYF.

This clone was picked up one time. The CDR3 DNA reads TGTGCCAGCAGTAGCAGTCGCAGTCGGGATGAGCAGTTCTTC. Encoded protein: CASSSSRSRDEQFF. The genes are TRBV28 and TRBJ2-1; D gene uncertain. V lost 5 bases to trimming and J lost 8 bases, with 16 bases between them. This CDR3 has 14 residues. Germline-derived CDR1 and CDR2 are MDHEN and SYDVKM.